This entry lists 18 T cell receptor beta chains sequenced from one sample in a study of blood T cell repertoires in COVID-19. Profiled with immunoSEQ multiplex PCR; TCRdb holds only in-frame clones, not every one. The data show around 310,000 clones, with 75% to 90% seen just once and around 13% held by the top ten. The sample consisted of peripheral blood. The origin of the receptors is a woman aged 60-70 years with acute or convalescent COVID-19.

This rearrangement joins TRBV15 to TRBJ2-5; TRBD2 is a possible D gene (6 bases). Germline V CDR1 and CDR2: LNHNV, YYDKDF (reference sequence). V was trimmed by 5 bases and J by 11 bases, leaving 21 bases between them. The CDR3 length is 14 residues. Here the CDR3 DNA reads TGTGCCACCAGCCAGCCGGGACTGGGGCTTTCGCAGTACTTC. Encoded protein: CATSQPGLGLSQYF.

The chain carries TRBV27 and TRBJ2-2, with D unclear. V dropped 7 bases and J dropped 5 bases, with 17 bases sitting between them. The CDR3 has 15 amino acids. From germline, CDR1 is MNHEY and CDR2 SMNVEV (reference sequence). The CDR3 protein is CASNPLSSFTGELFF. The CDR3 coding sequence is TGTGCCAGCAATCCCTTGAGTAGCTTTACCGGGGAGCTGTTTTTT.

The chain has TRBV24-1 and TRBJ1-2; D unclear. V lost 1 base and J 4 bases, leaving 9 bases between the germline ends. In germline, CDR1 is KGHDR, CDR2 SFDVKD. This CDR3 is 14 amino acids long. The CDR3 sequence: CATSDFALSYGYTF. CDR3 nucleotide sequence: TGTGCCACCAGTGATTTTGCCCTAAGCTATGGCTACACCTTC.

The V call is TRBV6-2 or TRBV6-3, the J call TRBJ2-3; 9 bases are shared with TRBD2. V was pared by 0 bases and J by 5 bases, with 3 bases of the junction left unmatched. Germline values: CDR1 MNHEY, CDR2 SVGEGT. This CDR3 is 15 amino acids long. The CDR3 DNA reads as TGTGCCAGCAGTTACTCGGTAGCGGGAGTAGATACGCAGTATTTT. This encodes CASSYSVAGVDTQYF.

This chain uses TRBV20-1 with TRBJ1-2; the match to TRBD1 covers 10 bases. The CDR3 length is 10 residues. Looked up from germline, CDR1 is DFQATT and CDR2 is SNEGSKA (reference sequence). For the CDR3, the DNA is TGCAGGACAGGGGGCAGGGGCTACACCTTC. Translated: CRTGGRGYTF.

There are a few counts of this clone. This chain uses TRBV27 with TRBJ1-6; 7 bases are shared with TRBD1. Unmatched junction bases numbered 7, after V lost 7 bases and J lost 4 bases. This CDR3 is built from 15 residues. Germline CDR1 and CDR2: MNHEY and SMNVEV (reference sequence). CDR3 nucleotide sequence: TGTGCCAGCACCTTGACAGGGTATTATAATTCACCCCTCCACTTT. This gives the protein CASTLTGYYNSPLHF.

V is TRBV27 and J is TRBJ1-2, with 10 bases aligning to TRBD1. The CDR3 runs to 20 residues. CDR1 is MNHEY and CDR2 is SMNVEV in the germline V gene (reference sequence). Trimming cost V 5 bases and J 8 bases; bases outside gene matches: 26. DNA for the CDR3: TGTGCCAGCAGTGGGTCAATCGCGGGAGGGGGGACAGGGGCGGCGAAAGGCTACACCTTC. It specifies CASSGSIAGGGTGAAKGYTF.

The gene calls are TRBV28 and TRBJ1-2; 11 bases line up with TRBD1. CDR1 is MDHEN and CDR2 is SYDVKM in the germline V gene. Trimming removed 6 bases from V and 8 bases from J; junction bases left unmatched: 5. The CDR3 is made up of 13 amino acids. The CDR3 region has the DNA TGTGCCAGCAGAGGACAGGGGGCGCAGGGCTACACCTTC. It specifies CASRGQGAQGYTF.

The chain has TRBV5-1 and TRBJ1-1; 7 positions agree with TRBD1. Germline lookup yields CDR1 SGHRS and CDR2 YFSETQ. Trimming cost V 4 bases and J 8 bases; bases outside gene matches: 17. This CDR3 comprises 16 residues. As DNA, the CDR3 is TGCGCCAGCAGCCCCGGACGGCCCTTAACAGGGGCCGAAGCTTTCTTT. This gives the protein CASSPGRPLTGAEAFF.

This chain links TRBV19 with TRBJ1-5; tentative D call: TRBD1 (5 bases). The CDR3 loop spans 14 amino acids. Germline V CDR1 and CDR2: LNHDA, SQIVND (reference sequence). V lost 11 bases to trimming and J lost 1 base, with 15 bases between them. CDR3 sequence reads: CASGGGASNQPQHF. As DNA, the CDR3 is TGTGCCTCCGGGGGAGGGGCGAGCAATCAGCCCCAGCATTTT. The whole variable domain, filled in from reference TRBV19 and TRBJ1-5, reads DGGITQSPKYLFRKEGQNVTLSCEQNLNHDAMYWYRQDPGQGLRLIYYSQIVNDFQKGDIAEGYSVSREKKESFPLTVTSAQKNPTAFYLCASGGGASNQPQHFGDGTRLSIL.

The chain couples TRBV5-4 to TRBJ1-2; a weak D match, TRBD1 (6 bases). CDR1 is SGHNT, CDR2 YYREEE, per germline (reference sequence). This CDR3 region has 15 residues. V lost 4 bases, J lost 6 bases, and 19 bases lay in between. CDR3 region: CASSVQGGENNGYTF. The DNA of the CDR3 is TGTGCCAGCAGCGTACAGGGAGGGGAGAATAATGGCTACACCTTC.

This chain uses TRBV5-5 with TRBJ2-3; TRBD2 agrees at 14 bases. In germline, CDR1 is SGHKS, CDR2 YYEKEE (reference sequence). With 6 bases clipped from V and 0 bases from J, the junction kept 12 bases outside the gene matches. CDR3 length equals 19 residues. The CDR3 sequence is CASTPIAGTSGGSTDTQYF. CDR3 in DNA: TGTGCCAGCACCCCCATCGCCGGGACTAGCGGGGGTAGCACAGATACGCAGTATTTT. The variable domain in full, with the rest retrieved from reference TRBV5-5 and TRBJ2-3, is DAGVTQSPTHLIKTRGQQVTLRCSPISGHKSVSWYQQVLGQGPQFIFQYYEKEERGRGNFPDRFSARQFPNYSSELNVNALLLGDSALYLCASTPIAGTSGGSTDTQYFGPGTRLTVL.

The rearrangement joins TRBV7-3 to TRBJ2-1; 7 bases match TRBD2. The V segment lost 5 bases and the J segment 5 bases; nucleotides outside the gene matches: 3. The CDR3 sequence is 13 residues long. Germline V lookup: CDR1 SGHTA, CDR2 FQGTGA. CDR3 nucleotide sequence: TGTGCCAGCAGCGAAACTAGCGACAATGAGCAGTTCTTC. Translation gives CASSETSDNEQFF.

CDR3 loop: CSVRGASGRADRDTGELFF. As DNA, the CDR3 is TGCAGCGTACGGGGAGCTAGCGGGAGGGCCGATCGCGACACCGGGGAGCTGTTTTTT. The V gene is TRBV29-1, the J gene TRBJ2-2; 12 nucleotides line up with TRBD2. Trimming removed 6 bases from V and 3 bases from J; junction bases left unmatched: 17. CDR1 and CDR2 from the germline V gene are SQVTM and ANQGSEA. The CDR3 loop spans 19 amino acids.

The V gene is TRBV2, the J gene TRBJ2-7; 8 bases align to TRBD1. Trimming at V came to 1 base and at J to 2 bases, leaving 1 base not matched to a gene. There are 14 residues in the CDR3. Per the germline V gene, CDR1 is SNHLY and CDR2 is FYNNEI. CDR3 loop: CASSEGTGTYEQYF. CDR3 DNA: TGTGCCAGCAGTGAAGGGACAGGGACCTACGAGCAGTACTTC.

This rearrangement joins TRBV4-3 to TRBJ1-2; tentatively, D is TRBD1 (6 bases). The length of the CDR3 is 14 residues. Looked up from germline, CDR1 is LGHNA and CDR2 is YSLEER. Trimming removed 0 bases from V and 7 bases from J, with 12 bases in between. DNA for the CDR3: TGCGCCAGCAGCCAAGATACAGGGAGTCGTGGCTACACCTTC. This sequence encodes CASSQDTGSRGYTF.

In nucleotides, the CDR3 is TGTGCCAGCAGTTTATATCCGGGGAGGAGCAATCAGCCCCAGCATTTT. Its translation: CASSLYPGRSNQPQHF. The chain uses TRBV28 and TRBJ1-5; D is unresolved. CDR1 and CDR2 from the germline V gene are MDHEN and SYDVKM. Trimming pared 1 base from V and 1 base from J, leaving 11 bases between. This CDR3 has 16 residues.

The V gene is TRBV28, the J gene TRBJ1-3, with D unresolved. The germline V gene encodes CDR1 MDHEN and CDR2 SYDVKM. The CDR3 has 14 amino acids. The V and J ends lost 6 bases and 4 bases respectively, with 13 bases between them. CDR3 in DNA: TGTGCCAGCAGCCGGGGAGGCGGAGGAAACACCATATATTTT. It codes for CASSRGGGGNTIYF.